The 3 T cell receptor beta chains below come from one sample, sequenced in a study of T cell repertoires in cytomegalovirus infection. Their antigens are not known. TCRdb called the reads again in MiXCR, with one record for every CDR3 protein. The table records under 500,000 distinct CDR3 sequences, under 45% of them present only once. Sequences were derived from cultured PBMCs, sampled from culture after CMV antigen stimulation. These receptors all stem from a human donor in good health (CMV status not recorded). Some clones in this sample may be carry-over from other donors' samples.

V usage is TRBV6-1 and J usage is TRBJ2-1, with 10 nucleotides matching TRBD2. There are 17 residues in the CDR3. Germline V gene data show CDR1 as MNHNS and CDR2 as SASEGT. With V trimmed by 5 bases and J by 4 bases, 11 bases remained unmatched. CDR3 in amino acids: CASSSLPGTSEYNEQFF. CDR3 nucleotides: TGTGCCAGCAGTTCCCTCCCGGGGACTAGCGAATACAATGAGCAGTTCTTC.

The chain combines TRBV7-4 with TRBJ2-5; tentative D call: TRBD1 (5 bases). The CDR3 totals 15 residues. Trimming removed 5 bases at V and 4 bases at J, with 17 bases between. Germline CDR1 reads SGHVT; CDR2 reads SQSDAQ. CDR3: CASSPFTPGLETQYF. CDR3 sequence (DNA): TGTGCCAGCAGCCCCTTTACCCCAGGGTTAGAGACCCAGTACTTC.

CDR3 sequence: CASSLALTREQYF. The CDR3 region has the DNA TGTGCCAGCAGCTTAGCCTTGACACGCGAGCAGTACTTC. V usage is TRBV7-4 and J usage is TRBJ2-7; D is uncertain. In germline, CDR1 is SGHVT, CDR2 SQSDAQ. The CDR3 contains 13 residues. V was trimmed by 0 bases and J by 6 bases, leaving 9 bases between them.